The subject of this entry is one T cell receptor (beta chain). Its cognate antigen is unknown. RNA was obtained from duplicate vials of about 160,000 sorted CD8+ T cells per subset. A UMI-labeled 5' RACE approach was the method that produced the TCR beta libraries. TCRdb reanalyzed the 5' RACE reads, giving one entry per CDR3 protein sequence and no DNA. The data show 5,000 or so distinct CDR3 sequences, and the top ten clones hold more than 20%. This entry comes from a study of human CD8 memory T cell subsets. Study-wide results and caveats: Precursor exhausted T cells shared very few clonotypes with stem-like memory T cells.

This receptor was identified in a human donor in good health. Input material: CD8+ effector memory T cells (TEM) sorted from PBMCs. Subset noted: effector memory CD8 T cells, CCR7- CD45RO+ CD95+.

The CDR3 loop is CASSDSTAGGDEQFF. The V and J genes are TRBV6-4 and TRBJ2-1; TCRdb gives TRBD1 as the D gene, but with no DNA this cannot be confirmed. This CDR3 comprises 15 residues. The germline V gene has CDR1 MRHNA and CDR2 SNTAGT.